This record looks at one T cell receptor (beta chain) sequence and its context. The data were taken from a study of early T cells in non-severe SARS-CoV-2 infection. Study overall: With bulk RNA from unsorted whole blood as input, sequencing yielded unpaired chains.

Via MiXCR, TCRdb re-called the 5' RACE reads, giving one row per CDR3 protein. Of approximately 50,000 distinct CDR3 sequences in the sample, approximately 8.4% were seen once. The source is an adult who was a healthcare worker with PCR-confirmed SARS-CoV-2 infection or an uninfected control (not recorded which). Material: whole blood.

The CDR3 DNA reads TGCGCCAGCAGCGGACCCGGAGGGGACCTGCGGGAGCTGTTTTTT. Its translation is CASSGPGGDLRELFF. The V gene is TRBV4-1, the J gene TRBJ2-2; D may be TRBD2 (6 bases). The CDR3 consists of 15 residues. V dropped 5 bases and J dropped 9 bases, with 19 bases sitting between them. Germline CDR1 MGHRA, CDR2 YSYEKL.